Here is one T cell receptor (beta chain) with its context. The CDR3 spans 17 residues. Germline V gene sequence: CDR1 LGHDT, CDR2 YNNKEL (reference sequence). Trimming took 0 bases from V and 2 from J, leaving 16 bases between them. This entry belongs to a study of PD-1 and CTLA-4 blockade in melanoma. The table came from immunoSEQ multiplex PCR; TCRdb's copy has only in-frame clones and leaves some out. The profile shows around 16,000 clones, about two thirds of them singletons. V usage is TRBV3-1 (or the pseudogene TRBV3-2) and J usage is TRBJ2-5; TRBD2 might be the D (5 bases). Sequenced here: CD8+ T cells from peripheral blood, sampled from a patient given anti-PD-1 treatment. The receptor comes from a human donor with melanoma. The CDR3 protein is CASSQDILAGIQETQYF. CDR3 in DNA: TGTGCCAGCAGCCAAGATATTCTAGCAGGCATTCAAGAGACCCAGTACTTC.